These 14 T cell receptor beta chains were all obtained from the same sample, sequenced in a study of blood T cell repertoires in COVID-19. Profiling relied on immunoSEQ multiplex PCR, and the TCRdb table lists in-frame clones only, not all of them. The table has about 50,000 clones, 80% to 95% seen once. Sequencing was carried out using peripheral blood. Receptors originate from a man in his fifties or sixties with active COVID-19.

The V gene is TRBV5-4, the J gene TRBJ2-1; 13 positions match TRBD2. The CDR3 length is 16 residues. Germline V gene data show CDR1 as SGHNT and CDR2 as YYREEE (reference sequence). Trimming cost V 3 bases and J 7 bases; bases outside gene matches: 7. DNA for the CDR3: TGTGCCAGCAGCTCCACCGGGACTAGCGGGATAAATGAGCAGTTCTTC. This sequence encodes CASSSTGTSGINEQFF.

The genes are TRBV5-1 and TRBJ2-7, with a possible D match to TRBD2 (6 bases). The V end was cut by 2 bases, the J end by 6 bases, with 12 bases between. The V gene's germline CDR1 is SGHRS and CDR2 YFSETQ. The CDR3 is 13 residues long. The CDR3 sequence: CASSFGGLREQYF. In DNA form, the CDR3 reads TGCGCCAGCAGCTTTGGCGGACTACGCGAGCAGTACTTC.

V usage is TRBV27 and J usage is TRBJ2-2, with D unresolved. With 2 bases removed from V and 6 bases from J, the gap between germline ends came to 7 bases. The germline V gene has CDR1 MNHEY and CDR2 SMNVEV (reference sequence). The CDR3 has 13 residues. Written as DNA, the CDR3 is TGTGCCAGCAGTTTAGGCGGTCCCGGGGAGCTGTTTTTT. It encodes CASSLGGPGELFF.

This sequence joins TRBV27 and TRBJ2-5; perhaps TRBD2 as D (5 bases). The CDR3 consists of 14 residues. From germline, CDR1 is MNHEY and CDR2 SMNVEV (reference sequence). Deletions cut 2 bases from V and 2 bases from J, with 9 bases between. This chain's CDR3 is CASSLKSGQETQYF. In DNA form, the CDR3 reads TGTGCCAGCAGTTTAAAAAGCGGTCAAGAGACCCAGTACTTC.

The chain is built from TRBV6-5 and TRBJ1-1; D is uncertain. V was shortened by 3 bases and J by 10 bases, with 15 bases between the two germline ends. Germline lookup yields CDR1 MNHEY and CDR2 SVGAGI. The CDR3 is made up of 13 amino acids. The chain's CDR3 is CASSYRSGLTAFF. CDR3 nucleotide sequence: TGTGCCAGCAGTTATCGATCGGGTCTAACAGCTTTCTTT.

The V gene is TRBV27, the J gene TRBJ2-7; D unresolved. This CDR3 contains 14 residues. Trimming removed 0 bases from V and 0 bases from J, with 6 bases in between. Germline V gene data show CDR1 as MNHEY and CDR2 as SMNVEV (reference sequence). The CDR3 DNA reads as TGTGCCAGCAGTTTATCTGCGAGCTCCTACGAGCAGTACTTC. Amino acid sequence: CASSLSASSYEQYF.

In its sample, this clone was seen a few times. The chain uses TRBV7-9 and TRBJ2-6; D is unresolved. This CDR3 is 19 amino acids long. Per germline, CDR1 SEHNR and CDR2 FQNEAQ (reference sequence). Trimming removed 4 bases at V and 0 bases at J, with 19 bases between. CDR3 region: CASSSRLPSRSSGANVLTF. The CDR3 nucleotides read TGTGCCAGCAGCTCCCGTCTCCCGAGTCGGAGCTCTGGGGCCAACGTCCTGACTTTC.

The chain joins TRBV7-3 to TRBJ2-3, with TRBD2 matching 11 bases. The CDR3 is 18 residues long. The V gene end was trimmed by 1 base and the J gene end by 0 bases; junction bases not matched to a gene: 6. The germline gives CDR1 SGHTA, CDR2 FQGTGA. CDR3 amino acids: CASSLISRTSGSTDTQYF. In DNA, the CDR3 is TGTGCCAGCAGCTTAATATCTAGGACTAGCGGGAGCACAGATACGCAGTATTTT.

This chain links TRBV6-5 with TRBJ2-7, with 8 bases fitting TRBD1. Trimming cost V 6 bases and J 3 bases; bases outside gene matches: 7. Per germline, CDR1 MNHEY and CDR2 SVGAGI. The CDR3 is 14 amino acids. The CDR3 spells CASRPAGGVYEQYF. As DNA, the CDR3 is TGTGCCAGCAGACCTGCAGGGGGCGTCTACGAGCAGTACTTC.

The chain carries TRBV2 and TRBJ2-7; weak D call: TRBD2 (6 bases). V was cut by 7 bases and J by 6 bases, with 19 bases left in between. The CDR3 sequence is 14 residues long. Per the germline V gene, CDR1 is SNHLY and CDR2 is FYNNEI. CDR3 sequence: CASTGTGTHLEQYF. The CDR3, as DNA: TGTGCCAGCACTGGTACCGGGACTCACCTCGAGCAGTACTTC.

This clone occurred a few times. The J gene is TRBJ2-2, the V gene TRBV28; possibly TRBD2 for D (7 bases). The V end lost 7 bases, the J end lost 7 bases, and 19 bases lay between the germline ends. This CDR3 region has 15 residues. Germline assignment: CDR1 MDHEN and CDR2 SYDVKM. The CDR3 loop reads CASNGGGSSIGELFF. CDR3 coding DNA: TGTGCCAGCAATGGGGGCGGGAGTTCGATCGGGGAGCTGTTTTTT.

In its sample, this clone was seen once. The rearrangement joins TRBV5-1 to TRBJ2-1; TRBD2 aligns across 11 bases. The CDR3 loop spans 15 amino acids. V lost 5 bases and J lost 7; bases outside the gene matches: 8. The V gene's germline CDR1 is SGHRS and CDR2 YFSETQ. CDR3 amino acids: CASSATSGRRNEQFF. In DNA form, the CDR3 reads TGCGCCAGCAGTGCTACTAGCGGGAGACGGAATGAGCAGTTCTTC.

In nucleotides, the CDR3 is TGTGCCAGCAGTCCACTTGCTAACTATGGCTACACCTTC. Protein sequence: CASSPLANYGYTF. This chain connects TRBV27 to TRBJ1-2; D remains ambiguous. The CDR3 spans 13 residues. Germline V lookup: CDR1 MNHEY, CDR2 SMNVEV (reference sequence). Trimming pared 5 bases from V and 0 bases from J, leaving 7 bases between.

The J gene is TRBJ2-1, the V gene TRBV2, with D unresolved. Germline CDR1 and CDR2: SNHLY and FYNNEI. There are 15 residues in the CDR3. V shed 8 bases and J shed 0 bases, with 14 bases lying between them. CDR3 in amino acids: CASRRDGSSYNEQFF. The CDR3 DNA follows: TGTGCCAGCCGGAGAGACGGAAGCTCCTACAATGAGCAGTTCTTC.